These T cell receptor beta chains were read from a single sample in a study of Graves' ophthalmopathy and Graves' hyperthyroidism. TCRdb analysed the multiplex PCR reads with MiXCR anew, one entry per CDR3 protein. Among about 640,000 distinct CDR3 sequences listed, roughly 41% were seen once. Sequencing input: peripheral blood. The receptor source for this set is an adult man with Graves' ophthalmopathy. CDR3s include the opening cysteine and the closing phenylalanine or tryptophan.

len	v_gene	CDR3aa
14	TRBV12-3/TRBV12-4	CASQNHRLGTEAFF
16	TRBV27	CASSLSISGGFYEQYF
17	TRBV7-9	CASSLGGGPPGLTEAFF
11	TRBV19	CASRATPGYTF
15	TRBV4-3	CASSQEPGANYGYTF
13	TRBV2	CASSEQFIRPQHF
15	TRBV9	CASSITSGPSYEQYF
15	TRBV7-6	CASSLSTGVNQPQHF
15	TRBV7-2	CASSPYRGSDYGYTF
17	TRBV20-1	CSARDSITAWGTDTQYF
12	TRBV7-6	CASSSGGGTQYF
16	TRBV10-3	CAISEEGPSGANVLTF
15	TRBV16	CASSQSTGSGTEAFF
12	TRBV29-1	CSVDSATYEQYF
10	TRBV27	CASVEREAFF
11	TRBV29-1	CSVGVKTEAFF
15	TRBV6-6	CASSYSSGSSYEQYF
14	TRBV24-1	CATSGVDRYYGYTF
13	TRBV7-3	CASSLTGNTEQFF
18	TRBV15	CATSRDSRDRGWGQPQHF
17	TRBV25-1	CASSERGTGRPNEKLFF
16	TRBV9	CASSERLAGGTGELFF
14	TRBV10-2	CASSEPFNTGELFF
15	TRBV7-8	CASSLVAIEADTQYF
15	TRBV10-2	CASSEGGPGEETQYF
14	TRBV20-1	CSASGGFSTDTQYF
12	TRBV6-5	CASRTGRNGYTF
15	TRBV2	CASSGGDGNQYEQYF
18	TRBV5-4	CASSRDFMRGGLSGELFF
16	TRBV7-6	CASSTLFEQGADAQYF
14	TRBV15	CATSSTGTGGGYTF
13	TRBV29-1	CSVDWGKGYGYTF
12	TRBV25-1	CASRRGDTEAFF
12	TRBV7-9	CASSWGQGKAFF
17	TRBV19	CASSLWTGGDSVLKLFF
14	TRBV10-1	CASGAGQVGEKLFF
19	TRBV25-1	CASSQGGTGAISTNEKLFF
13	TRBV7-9	CASSLDVSNTIYF
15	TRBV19	CAWSARDRDNSPLHF
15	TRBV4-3	CASSQIVVSNQPQHF
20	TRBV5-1	CASSQGWVQGELFLNQPQHF
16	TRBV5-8	CASSSNNAGSNYGYTF
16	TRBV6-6	CASSEITGAGNEKLFF
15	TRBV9	CASSVGGGSYTEAFF